These 30 T cell receptor beta chains were sequenced from one sample in a study of a mutant IDH1 vaccine in newly diagnosed glioma. Antigens for these TCRs are unknown. Sequenced by immunoSEQ multiplex PCR; TCRdb stores in-frame clones only, minus some. The sample shows 30,000 to 45,000 clones, around 78% of them seen only once. The time point here: week 5, during vaccination. Doses of 300 ug of mutant IDH1 20-mer peptide were given with topical imiquimod. The material sequenced was PBMCs, taken from a glioma patient whose treatment included an IDH1 peptide vaccine. These receptors were obtained from a man aged 35-49 years with glioma.

The DNA of the CDR3 is TGCAGCGTTCTGACTAGCGGGGGGGCAGGAGAGACCCAGTACTTC. Translating it yields CSVLTSGGAGETQYF. This sequence joins TRBV29-1 and TRBJ2-5; 14 nucleotides align to TRBD2. The ends lost 5 bases at V and 4 bases at J; junction bases unmatched: 6. Germline assignment: CDR1 SQVTM and CDR2 ANQGSEA. This CDR3 has 15 amino acids.

The chain employs TRBV5-1 and TRBJ2-7; D remains ambiguous. V lost 5 bases and J 5 bases, leaving 11 bases between the germline ends. The CDR3 spans 12 residues. The germline gives CDR1 SGHRS, CDR2 YFSETQ. CDR3 residues: CASSVTSDEQYF. The CDR3 DNA follows: TGCGCCAGCAGTGTTACTTCTGACGAGCAGTACTTC.

This sequence joins TRBV6-1 and TRBJ2-7; TRBD2 is a possible D gene (5 bases). This CDR3 spans 13 amino acids. Between the trimmed V and J ends, which lost 4 bases and 4 bases, there was a span of 11 bases. CDR1 MNHNS and CDR2 SASEGT come from the germline V gene. The CDR3, as DNA: TGTGCCAGCAGTGTCGGGCCGGGGTACGAGCAGTACTTC. Its translation: CASSVGPGYEQYF.

V and J are TRBV4-1 and TRBJ2-5; no reliable D call. The germline V and J ends were trimmed by 7 bases and 6 bases, with 6 bases remaining between them. The CDR3 is 10 amino acids. Per germline, CDR1 MGHRA and CDR2 YSYEKL. CDR3 in amino acids: CASIVKTQYF. DNA of the CDR3: TGCGCCAGCATTGTAAAGACCCAGTACTTC.

The chain uses TRBV6-1 and TRBJ2-2; a possible D gene is TRBD1 (6 bases). Trimming left V 4 bases short and J 4 bases short, with 22 bases between. CDR1 and CDR2 (germline): MNHNS, SASEGT. The CDR3 has 18 amino acids. This CDR3 is CASSVQGESFSATGELFF. The CDR3 region has the DNA TGTGCCAGCAGTGTACAGGGTGAATCCTTTTCAGCCACCGGGGAGCTGTTTTTT.

J is TRBJ1-2 and V is TRBV6-6; possibly TRBD1 for D (5 bases). Between the trimmed V and J ends, which lost 6 bases and 8 bases, there was a span of 16 bases. Germline V gives CDR1 MNHNY, CDR2 SVGAGI (reference sequence). CDR3 size: 13 residues. CDR3 DNA: TGTGCCAGCAGCTTGACAGTGTCCTCCGGCTACACCTTC. The encoded protein is CASSLTVSSGYTF.

This sequence joins TRBV7-2 and TRBJ2-3; 9 bases match TRBD2. J was trimmed by 4 bases and V by 4 bases; bases with no gene match: 15. In germline, CDR1 is SGHTA, CDR2 FQGNSA. The CDR3 spans 18 residues. The chain's CDR3 is CASSSGTSRSRFADTQYF. The CDR3 bases are TGTGCCAGCAGCTCCGGGACTAGCAGAAGCAGATTTGCAGATACGCAGTATTTT.

This clone occurred a few times. This chain uses TRBV5-4 with TRBJ1-2, with TRBD1 matching over 9 bases. The V and J ends lost 4 bases and 13 bases, in that order; junction bases with no gene match: 8. CDR3 size: 12 residues. Germline CDR1 SGHNT, CDR2 YYREEE (reference sequence). The CDR3 loop is CASSPGTGYSTF. CDR3 bases: TGTGCCAGCAGCCCCGGGACAGGGTATAGCACCTTC.

The chain has TRBV19 and TRBJ2-7, with D uncertain. Germline V gives CDR1 LNHDA, CDR2 SQIVND (reference sequence). This CDR3 is built from 13 residues. The V gene lost 3 bases and the J gene lost 1 base, with 7 bases spanning the gap. The DNA of the CDR3 is TGTGCCAGTAGTATGTGGGAATCCTACGAGCAGTACTTC. Residues: CASSMWESYEQYF.

This sequence joins TRBV23-1 and TRBJ2-7; D call uncertain. TRBV23-1 falls under the ORF class, with uncertain function. Between the trimmed V and J ends, which lost 0 bases and 7 bases, there was a span of 10 bases. This CDR3 spans 13 amino acids. The CDR3 is CASSQSRPGEQYF. The CDR3, as DNA: TGCGCCAGCAGTCAATCCAGGCCTGGAGAGCAGTACTTC.

The chain uses TRBV5-1 and TRBJ1-5; TRBD1 agrees at 9 bases. This CDR3 has 15 amino acids. The germline V gene encodes CDR1 SGHRS and CDR2 YFSETQ. V dropped 0 bases and J dropped 7; count of bases not matched to a gene: 5. The CDR3 is CASSLAGQGGQPQHF. DNA of the CDR3: TGCGCCAGCAGCTTGGCGGGACAGGGAGGGCAGCCCCAGCATTTT.

This sequence joins TRBV4-1 and TRBJ2-7; 9 bases align to TRBD1. Trimming took 4 bases from V and 3 from J; bases not matched to a gene: 7. Germline V gives CDR1 MGHRA, CDR2 YSYEKL. The CDR3 covers 15 residues. In nucleotides, the CDR3 is TGCGCCAGCAGCCCCGGACAGGGGCCCCACTACGAGCAGTACTTC. Its translation: CASSPGQGPHYEQYF.

Details on this clone: The germline gene is not matched at one end of the junction; a read error may be the cause. This chain links TRBV29-1 with TRBJ1-5; TRBD1 agrees at 8 bases. This CDR3 has 12 residues. CDR1 is SQVTM and CDR2 is ANQGSEA in the germline V gene. CDR3 sequence reads: CSVVPGQASQIF. CDR3 DNA: TGCAGCGTAGTTCCGGGACAGGCGTCACAAATTTTT.

This clone was detected a few times. The V gene is TRBV5-1, the J gene TRBJ1-1, with D perhaps TRBD1 (5 bases). Germline-derived CDR1 and CDR2 are SGHRS and YFSETQ. The CDR3 totals 13 residues. The V and J ends lost 2 bases and 5 bases respectively, with 10 bases between them. The CDR3 DNA reads as TGCGCCAGCAGCTTTCAGGGTCGAACTGAAGCTTTCTTT. Protein product: CASSFQGRTEAFF. Based on the CDR3 plus reference TRBV5-1 and TRBJ1-1, the full variable domain is KAGVTQTPRYLIKTRGQQVTLSCSPISGHRSVSWYQQTPGQGLQFLFEYFSETQRNKGNFPGRFSGRQFSNSRSEMNVSTLELGDSALYLCASSFQGRTEAFFGQGTRLTVV.

The chain uses TRBV2 and TRBJ2-5; D may be TRBD1 or TRBD2 (5 bases each). This CDR3 comprises 15 residues. V shed 6 bases and J shed 5 bases, with 19 bases lying between them. From germline, CDR1 is SNHLY and CDR2 FYNNEI. This chain's CDR3 is CASSAAGAAGETQYF. DNA for the CDR3: TGTGCCAGCAGCGCTGCCGGGGCTGCAGGGGAGACCCAGTACTTC.

A few counts support this clone. This chain links TRBV2 with TRBJ1-5; a possible D gene is TRBD1 (5 bases). The CDR3 spans 13 residues. Germline V gene lookup returns CDR1 SNHLY and CDR2 FYNNEI. V shed 6 bases and J shed 4 bases, with 10 bases lying between them. This CDR3 is CASSRQINQPQHF. CDR3 sequence (DNA): TGTGCCAGCAGCCGACAGATAAATCAGCCCCAGCATTTT.

V gene TRBV6-5 combines with J gene TRBJ2-7; possible D gene TRBD1, 6 bases. CDR3 length: 15 residues. V shed 2 bases and J shed 3 bases, with 14 bases lying between them. Germline loops: CDR1 MNHEY, CDR2 SVGAGI. DNA for the CDR3: TGTGCCAGCAGTTACGCCCAGGGGAATGGCTACGAGCAGTACTTC. Translated, it gives CASSYAQGNGYEQYF.

The chain recombines TRBV5-6 with TRBJ2-5; D perhaps matches TRBD2 (8 bases). The CDR3 consists of 14 residues. Germline V gives CDR1 SGHDT, CDR2 YYEEEE. V was clipped by 5 bases and J by 2 bases, with 13 bases between them. CDR3 sequence (DNA): TGTGCCAGCAGGCGGGGGGACAGACAAGAGACCCAGTACTTC. It yields the protein CASRRGDRQETQYF.

This chain uses TRBV6-5 with TRBJ1-2, with D unresolved. V lost 2 bases and J 2 bases, leaving 12 bases between the germline ends. In germline, CDR1 is MNHEY, CDR2 SVGAGI. The length of the CDR3 is 15 residues. CDR3 nucleotides: TGTGCCAGCAGTTACCGCGGGTCGGGGAACTATGGCTACACCTTC. Encoded protein: CASSYRGSGNYGYTF.

The chain combines TRBV5-1 with TRBJ1-2; 9 bases match TRBD1. V shed 4 bases and J 1 base; nucleotides not matched to a gene: 8. The CDR3 has 16 residues. The germline gives CDR1 SGHRS, CDR2 YFSETQ. CDR3 loop: CASSLRRTGDNYGYTF. Written as DNA, the CDR3 is TGCGCCAGCAGCCTACGCCGGACAGGGGATAACTATGGCTACACCTTC.

The rearrangement joins TRBV30 to TRBJ2-1; 12 nucleotides align to TRBD1. The CDR3 covers 18 residues. Germline assignment: CDR1 GTSNPN and CDR2 SVGIG (reference sequence). With 3 bases clipped from V and 2 bases from J, the junction kept 11 bases outside the gene matches. The CDR3 sequence: CAWRQEIRDRGPYNEQFF. In DNA, the CDR3 is TGTGCCTGGAGGCAGGAAATCAGGGACAGGGGGCCCTACAATGAGCAGTTCTTC.

The gene calls are TRBV30 and TRBJ1-5; 8 nucleotides agree with TRBD1. Losses at the gene ends were 4 bases for V and 8 bases for J; bases not matched to a gene: 7. Germline values: CDR1 GTSNPN, CDR2 SVGIG (reference sequence). The CDR3 covers 13 residues. The CDR3, as DNA: TGTGCCTGGAACGTACAGGGGGGGGAGCCCCAGCATTTT. Amino acid sequence: CAWNVQGGEPQHF.

The J gene is TRBJ1-5, the V gene TRBV25-1, with D hard to call. The germline CDR1 and CDR2 sequences are MGHDK and SYGVNS. V shed 5 bases and J shed 9 bases, with 5 bases lying between them. This CDR3 has 10 residues. CDR3 amino acids: CASSRGPQHF. For the CDR3, the DNA is TGTGCCAGCAGTAGAGGGCCCCAGCATTTT. Complete variable domain (other parts from reference TRBV25-1 and TRBJ1-5): EADIYQTPRYLVIGTGKKITLECSQTMGHDKMYWYQQDPGMELHLIHYSYGVNSTEKGDLSSESTVSRIRTEHFPLTLESARPSHTSQYLCASSRGPQHFGDGTRLSIL.

This clone was observed a single time. The gene calls are TRBV5-4 and TRBJ1-2; D is unclear. The CDR3 totals 12 residues. Trimming left V 4 bases short and J 3 bases short, with 7 bases between. Germline V gene data show CDR1 as SGHNT and CDR2 as YYREEE (reference sequence). DNA for the CDR3: TGTGCCAGCAGCCCCGGAGACTATGGCTACACCTTC. Translating gives CASSPGDYGYTF.

V gene TRBV7-8 combines with J gene TRBJ1-1, with TRBD1 matching over 12 bases. Trimming removed 4 bases from V and 4 bases from J; junction bases left unmatched: 1. The CDR3 is 14 residues long. Per the germline V gene, CDR1 is SGHVS and CDR2 is FQNEAQ. The CDR3: CASSWDRGLTEAFF. The CDR3 DNA is TGTGCCAGCAGCTGGGACAGGGGGCTCACTGAAGCTTTCTTT.

This rearrangement joins TRBV30 to TRBJ1-4, with 8 bases aligning to TRBD1. CDR3 length: 16 amino acids. V trimming: 1 base; J trimming: 8 bases; junction bases outside the gene matches: 12. Germline V CDR1 and CDR2: GTSNPN, SVGIG (reference sequence). As DNA, the CDR3 is TGTGCCTGGAGTGGGACCTCCCGGACAGGGATCGAAAAACTGTTTTTT. It codes for CAWSGTSRTGIEKLFF.

This clone was picked up one time. The rearrangement links TRBV28 to TRBJ1-4; 7 bases line up with TRBD1. V was clipped by 6 bases and J by 5 bases; unmatched bases: 6. CDR1 and CDR2 from the germline V gene are MDHEN and SYDVKM. The CDR3 loop spans 14 amino acids. The CDR3 coding sequence is TGTGCCAGCAGCCTGACAGGGTGGAATGAAAAACTGTTTTTT. As protein: CASSLTGWNEKLFF.

This chain joins TRBV5-4 and TRBJ1-2; 8 positions agree with TRBD1. The CDR3 extends over 15 amino acids. V lost 6 bases and J lost 1; bases outside the gene matches: 8. Germline V gene sequence: CDR1 SGHNT, CDR2 YYREEE (reference sequence). DNA of the CDR3: TGTGCCAGCACGATAGGGGGACAGGTTAACTATGGCTACACCTTC. Residues: CASTIGGQVNYGYTF. Drawing the rest from reference TRBV5-4 and TRBJ1-2, the complete variable domain is ETGVTQSPTHLIKTRGQQVTLRCSSQSGHNTVSWYQQALGQGPQFIFQYYREEENGRGNFPPRFSGLQFPNYSSELNVNALELDDSALYLCASTIGGQVNYGYTFGSGTRLTVV.

The V call is TRBV27, the J call TRBJ2-2; a weak D match, TRBD1 (5 bases). Germline lookup yields CDR1 MNHEY and CDR2 SMNVEV (reference sequence). V lost 8 bases, J lost 0 bases, and 13 bases lay in between. This CDR3 has 15 amino acids. CDR3 amino acids: CASSPQDANTGELFF. CDR3 DNA sequence: TGTGCCAGCTCACCACAGGACGCGAACACCGGGGAGCTGTTTTTT.

This chain connects TRBV4-1 to TRBJ1-1; D may be TRBD1 (6 bases). Germline V lookup: CDR1 MGHRA, CDR2 YSYEKL. The CDR3 consists of 14 residues. The V end lost 3 bases, the J end lost 1 base, and 9 bases lay between the germline ends. The CDR3, as DNA: TGCGCCAGCAGCCACCCGGGACAGAACACTGAAGCTTTCTTT. Translation: CASSHPGQNTEAFF.